The rows below give T cell receptor beta chains drawn from one sample of a study of Graves' ophthalmopathy and Graves' hyperthyroidism. MiXCR, applied by TCRdb to the multiplex PCR reads, yields one record per CDR3 protein. The sample lists 1 million to 1.3 million distinct CDR3 sequences, about 35% occurring once. The sequenced sample consisted of peripheral blood or thyroid tissue (not recorded which). The receptors were sampled from an adult man with Graves' hyperthyroidism. CDR3s include the opening cysteine and the closing phenylalanine or tryptophan. A D gene is named only where the DNA matches it firmly. Size is omitted from some rows. Given values are once, few, many or a class for expanded clones.

CDR3 protein: CSAEGGWSYTGELFF; CDR3 DNA: TGCAGCGCTGAAGGGGGCTGGTCTTACACCGGGGAGCTGTTTTTT; CDR3 length: 15; J gene: TRBJ2-2; V gene: TRBV29-1; clone size: many; D gene: TRBD1
CDR3 protein: CSVEAGLAGGRGTGELFF; CDR3 DNA: TGCAGCGTTGAGGCGGGACTAGCGGGGGGCCGGGGCACCGGGGAGCTGTTTTTT; CDR3 length: 18; J gene: TRBJ2-2; V gene: TRBV29-1; clone size: NA; D gene: TRBD2
CDR3 protein: CATGQIQKLFF; CDR3 DNA: TGTGCCACGGGACAGATCCAAAAACTGTTTTTT; CDR3 length: 11; J gene: TRBJ1-4; V gene: TRBV25-1; clone size: many; D gene: TRBD1
CDR3 protein: CASRIRDSRIYGYTF; CDR3 DNA: TGTGCCAGCAGGATCCGGGACAGCCGAATTTATGGCTACACCTTC; CDR3 length: 15; J gene: TRBJ1-2; V gene: TRBV10-3; clone size: few; D gene: TRBD1
CDR3 protein: CSAGTRETQYF; CDR3 DNA: TGCAGTGCTGGGACTAGAGAGACCCAGTACTTC; CDR3 length: 11; J gene: TRBJ2-5; V gene: TRBV20-1; clone size: many; D gene: TRBD2
CDR3 protein: CSALDRLNQPQHF; CDR3 DNA: TGCAGCGCATTAGACAGACTCAATCAGCCCCAGCATTTT; CDR3 length: 13; J gene: TRBJ1-5; V gene: TRBV29-1; clone size: NA; D gene: NA
CDR3 protein: CASSSGRGGFQETQYF; CDR3 DNA: TGTGCCAGCAGCTCCGGCAGGGGGGGCTTTCAAGAGACCCAGTACTTC; CDR3 length: 16; J gene: TRBJ2-5; V gene: TRBV7-2; clone size: NA; D gene: NA
CDR3 protein: CASGFRDQETQYF; CDR3 DNA: TGTGCTAGTGGTTTCAGGGACCAAGAGACCCAGTACTTC; CDR3 length: 13; J gene: TRBJ2-5; V gene: TRBV12-5; clone size: many; D gene: NA
CDR3 protein: CASRVRGAEAFF; CDR3 DNA: TGTGCCAGTAGGGTTCGGGGAGCTGAAGCTTTCTTT; CDR3 length: 12; J gene: TRBJ1-1; V gene: TRBV19; clone size: NA; D gene: NA
CDR3 protein: CSVFSGGNSYEQYF; CDR3 DNA: TGCAGCGTTTTTAGCGGGGGCAACTCCTACGAGCAGTACTTC; CDR3 length: 14; J gene: TRBJ2-7; V gene: TRBV29-1; clone size: many; D gene: TRBD2
CDR3 protein: CATSDSRTGGGETQYF; CDR3 DNA: TGTGCCACCAGTGATTCCCGGACAGGGGGAGGAGAGACCCAGTACTTC; CDR3 length: 16; J gene: TRBJ2-5; V gene: TRBV10-3; clone size: NA; D gene: TRBD1
CDR3 protein: CASSPLLAGGHGTQYF; CDR3 DNA: TGTGCCAGCAGCCCTCTACTAGCGGGGGGGCATGGGACCCAGTACTTC; CDR3 length: 16; J gene: TRBJ2-5; V gene: TRBV7-9; clone size: NA; D gene: TRBD2
CDR3 protein: CASSFGGSGQPQHF; CDR3 DNA: TGTGCCAGCAGCTTCGGGGGGAGTGGGCAGCCCCAGCATTTT; CDR3 length: 14; J gene: TRBJ1-5; V gene: TRBV7-9; clone size: few; D gene: NA
CDR3 protein: CTSSGIGGGNSPLHF; CDR3 DNA: TGTACCAGCAGTGGTATCGGCGGGGGTAATTCACCCCTCCACTTT; CDR3 length: 15; J gene: TRBJ1-6; V gene: TRBV2; clone size: NA; D gene: NA
CDR3 protein: CASSFPGAGNEQYF; CDR3 DNA: TGTGCCAGCAGTTTCCCGGGGGCAGGGAACGAGCAGTACTTC; CDR3 length: 14; J gene: TRBJ2-7; V gene: TRBV12-3/TRBV12-4; clone size: NA; D gene: NA
CDR3 protein: CASSLERTVISYEQYF; CDR3 DNA: TGCGCCAGCAGCTTGGAACGCACAGTCATCTCCTACGAGCAGTACTTC; CDR3 length: 16; J gene: TRBJ2-7; V gene: TRBV7-9; clone size: NA; D gene: NA
CDR3 protein: CASRTGTGLKPNTEAFF; CDR3 DNA: TGTGCCAGCAGGACCGGGACAGGGCTAAAACCGAACACTGAAGCTTTCTTT; CDR3 length: 17; J gene: TRBJ1-1; V gene: TRBV7-2; clone size: NA; D gene: TRBD1
CDR3 protein: CASSRLAGGQKTQYF; CDR3 DNA: TGTGCCAGTAGCCGACTAGCGGGGGGGCAGAAGACCCAGTACTTC; CDR3 length: 15; J gene: TRBJ2-5; V gene: TRBV19; clone size: many; D gene: TRBD2
CDR3 protein: CASQGQGISQPQHF; CDR3 DNA: TGTGCCAGCCAGGGACAGGGGATTAGTCAGCCCCAGCATTTT; CDR3 length: 14; J gene: TRBJ1-5; V gene: TRBV27; clone size: NA; D gene: TRBD1
CDR3 protein: CASSLAKYQETQYF; CDR3 DNA: TGTGCCAGCAGCTTAGCGAAGTACCAAGAGACCCAGTACTTC; CDR3 length: 14; J gene: TRBJ2-5; V gene: TRBV7-9; clone size: many; D gene: NA
CDR3 protein: CASSSHPRGPPRNEAFF; CDR3 DNA: TGCGCCAGCAGCTCACACCCCAGGGGCCCACCCCGTAACGAAGCTTTCTTT; CDR3 length: 17; J gene: TRBJ1-1; V gene: TRBV5-1; clone size: NA; D gene: NA
CDR3 protein: CASSLSSRGYEQYF; CDR3 DNA: TGTGCCAGCAGTTTATCTTCCCGAGGCTACGAGCAGTACTTC; CDR3 length: 14; J gene: TRBJ2-7; V gene: TRBV7-8; clone size: NA; D gene: NA
CDR3 protein: CASSQGARRETQYF; CDR3 DNA: TGCGCCAGCAGCCAAGGGGCCAGGCGGGAGACCCAGTACTTC; CDR3 length: 14; J gene: TRBJ2-5; V gene: TRBV4-1; clone size: many; D gene: NA
CDR3 protein: CSARDRGGLARSSYEQYF; CDR3 DNA: TGCAGTGCTAGAGATCGGGGGGGACTAGCGAGGAGCTCCTACGAGCAGTACTTC; CDR3 length: 18; J gene: TRBJ2-7; V gene: TRBV20-1; clone size: few; D gene: TRBD2
CDR3 protein: CASSRQGRSSYEQYF; CDR3 DNA: TGTGCCAGCAGTCGACAGGGTAGGAGCTCCTACGAGCAGTACTTC; CDR3 length: 15; J gene: TRBJ2-7; V gene: TRBV5-6; clone size: many; D gene: TRBD1
CDR3 protein: CASSSTLVDRYNHQANYGYTF; CDR3 DNA: TGCGCCAGCAGCTCAACCCTAGTAGACAGATACAACCATCAAGCTAACTATGGCTACACCTTC; CDR3 length: 21; J gene: TRBJ1-2; V gene: TRBV10-1; clone size: many; D gene: NA
CDR3 protein: CSVGKGQGAFF; CDR3 DNA: TGCAGCGTTGGTAAGGGCCAGGGGGCTTTCTTT; CDR3 length: 11; J gene: TRBJ1-1; V gene: TRBV29-1; clone size: many; D gene: NA
CDR3 protein: CASDRTGNGYTF; CDR3 DNA: TGTGCCAGCGACCGGACAGGGAATGGCTACACCTTC; CDR3 length: 12; J gene: TRBJ1-2; V gene: TRBV7-9; clone size: many; D gene: TRBD1
CDR3 protein: CAIQGQPQYF; CDR3 DNA: TGTGCCATCCAAGGGCAGCCCCAGTACTTC; CDR3 length: 10; J gene: TRBJ2-5; V gene: TRBV2; clone size: many; D gene: NA
CDR3 protein: CASSPQNAAGNTIYF; CDR3 DNA: TGTGCCAGCAGCCCTCAGAACGCAGCCGGAAACACCATATATTTT; CDR3 length: 15; J gene: TRBJ1-3; V gene: TRBV7-3; clone size: NA; D gene: NA
CDR3 protein: CASSRSDRTYEQYF; CDR3 DNA: TGTGCCAGCAGTCGTAGCGACAGGACCTACGAGCAGTACTTC; CDR3 length: 14; J gene: TRBJ2-7; V gene: TRBV6-6; clone size: many; D gene: NA
CDR3 protein: CASCTSGRVYEQYF; CDR3 DNA: TGTGCCAGCTGTACTAGCGGGAGGGTGTACGAGCAGTACTTC; CDR3 length: 14; J gene: TRBJ2-7; V gene: TRBV6-1; clone size: NA; D gene: TRBD2
CDR3 protein: CASSVGRPNSPLHF; CDR3 DNA: TGTGCCAGCAGCGTAGGCCGGCCTAATTCACCCCTCCACTTT; CDR3 length: 14; J gene: TRBJ1-6; V gene: TRBV9; clone size: many; D gene: NA
CDR3 protein: CASSLSANTGELLETQYF; CDR3 DNA: TGTGCCAGCAGCTTAAGCGCGAACACCGGGGAGCTGTTGGAGACCCAGTACTTC; CDR3 length: 18; J gene: TRBJ2-5; V gene: TRBV7-7; clone size: NA; D gene: NA
CDR3 protein: CASSQTATGELFF; CDR3 DNA: TGTGCCAGCAGCCAAACAGCCACCGGGGAGCTGTTTTTT; CDR3 length: 13; J gene: TRBJ2-2; V gene: TRBV6-1; clone size: NA; D gene: NA
CDR3 protein: CASRAPGEGNQPQHF; CDR3 DNA: TGTGCCAGCAGAGCCCCCGGGGAGGGAAATCAGCCCCAGCATTTT; CDR3 length: 15; J gene: TRBJ1-5; V gene: TRBV6-6; clone size: NA; D gene: NA
CDR3 protein: CASTSPTGKGAEAFF; CDR3 DNA: TGTGCCAGCACCTCCCCGACAGGGAAGGGAGCTGAAGCTTTCTTT; CDR3 length: 15; J gene: TRBJ1-1; V gene: TRBV9; clone size: many; D gene: TRBD1